One sample yielded the 27 T cell receptor beta chains listed below, sequenced in a study of CD8 T cells in Susac syndrome. When the RNA was reverse transcribed, random hexamers were used with an input of 0.5 to 1 ug. TCRdb itself ran the immunoSEQ multiplex PCR reads through MiXCR, one entry per CDR3 protein. This sample has under 200,000 distinct CDR3 sequences, with about 95% found just once. What was sequenced was CD8+ T cells from PBMCs. These receptors came from a human donor with multiple sclerosis.

The gene calls are TRBV29-1 and TRBJ1-2, with a weak D call TRBD1 (5 bases). Deletions cut 6 bases from V and 6 bases from J, with 14 bases between. CDR1 and CDR2 from the germline V gene are SQVTM and ANQGSEA. There are 12 residues in the CDR3. CDR3 nucleotides: TGCAGCGTCTGGGTAGGGGCCGATGGCTACACCTTC. Translation gives CSVWVGADGYTF. The variable domain in full, with the rest retrieved from reference TRBV29-1 and TRBJ1-2, is SAVISQKPSRDICQRGTSLTIQCQVDSQVTMMFWYRQQPGQSLTLIATANQGSEATYESGFVIDKFPISRPNLTFSTLTVSNMSPEDSSIYLCSVWVGADGYTFGSGTRLTVV.

The V call is TRBV20-1, the J call TRBJ2-2; unclear D gene. Trimming left V 1 base short and J 6 bases short, with 9 bases between. The CDR3 contains 13 residues. Germline lookup yields CDR1 DFQATT and CDR2 SNEGSKA (reference sequence). CDR3 coding DNA: TGCAGTGCTAGAGCGGGTGGGCCCGGGGAGCTGTTTTTT. This sequence encodes CSARAGGPGELFF.

The chain has TRBV4-1 and TRBJ2-1; D unresolved. V lost 5 bases, J lost 5 bases, and 10 bases lay in between. Germline lookup yields CDR1 MGHRA and CDR2 YSYEKL. This CDR3 contains 13 residues. The CDR3 sequence: CASSTAVDNEQFF. The CDR3 DNA reads TGCGCCAGCAGCACCGCCGTGGACAATGAGCAGTTCTTC.

The chain links TRBV11-2 to TRBJ2-2, with TRBD1 identical over 10 bases. Unmatched junction bases numbered 5, after V lost 5 bases and J lost 5 bases. Germline loops: CDR1 SGHAT, CDR2 FQNNGV. CDR3 size: 15 residues. CDR3 nucleotides: TGTGCCAGCAGCCCCGGGACAGGGGCAACCGGGGAGCTGTTTTTT. It specifies CASSPGTGATGELFF.

The chain employs TRBV20-1 and TRBJ2-1; no reliable D call. This CDR3 has 14 amino acids. Between the trimmed V and J ends, which lost 5 bases and 0 bases, there was a span of 11 bases. Germline assignment: CDR1 DFQATT and CDR2 SNEGSKA (reference sequence). The CDR3 protein is CSAATWSSYNEQFF. Written as DNA, the CDR3 is TGCAGTGCTGCAACATGGAGCTCCTACAATGAGCAGTTCTTC.

J is TRBJ2-7 and V is TRBV20-1; a possible D gene is TRBD2 (5 bases). The CDR3 covers 13 residues. Germline CDR1 DFQATT, CDR2 SNEGSKA (reference sequence). Between the trimmed V and J ends, which lost 6 bases and 1 base, there was a span of 13 bases. The CDR3 here is CSANHPGSYEQYF. As DNA, the CDR3 is TGCAGTGCCAACCATCCGGGATCCTACGAGCAGTACTTC.

V gene TRBV28 combines with J gene TRBJ2-1, with 10 bases aligning to TRBD2. The CDR3 contains 17 residues. With V trimmed by 4 bases and J by 7 bases, 13 bases remained unmatched. The germline CDR1 and CDR2 sequences are MDHEN and SYDVKM. CDR3 sequence reads: CASSSPWTSGVWNEQFF. The CDR3 DNA sequence: TGTGCCAGCAGTTCTCCCTGGACTAGCGGAGTCTGGAATGAGCAGTTCTTC.

This sequence joins TRBV7-9 and TRBJ1-6; TRBD1 is a possible D gene (6 bases). With 7 bases removed from V and 8 bases from J, the gap between germline ends came to 12 bases. Germline V CDR1 and CDR2: SEHNR, FQNEAQ (reference sequence). The CDR3 consists of 13 residues. The CDR3 loop is CASTHRDYSPLHF. In DNA form, the CDR3 reads TGTGCCAGCACTCACAGGGACTATTCACCCCTCCACTTT.

The chain has TRBV4-1 and TRBJ2-1; 13 nucleotides line up with TRBD2. CDR1 and CDR2 from the germline V gene are MGHRA and YSYEKL. V lost 4 bases, J lost 15 bases, and 12 bases stayed unmatched. This CDR3 comprises 15 residues. CDR3 sequence reads: CASSPGLAGAYAGFF. In DNA form, the CDR3 reads TGCGCCAGCAGCCCTGGACTAGCGGGGGCCTACGCGGGGTTCTTC.

The chain has TRBV27 and TRBJ2-7; maybe TRBD1 (6 bases). Trimming left V 4 bases short and J 2 bases short, with 12 bases between. The CDR3 covers 14 residues. CDR1 MNHEY and CDR2 SMNVEV come from the germline V gene (reference sequence). The chain's CDR3 is CASSWATGTYEQYF. The CDR3 DNA follows: TGTGCCAGCAGTTGGGCGACAGGAACCTACGAGCAGTACTTC.

The gene calls are TRBV6-2 or TRBV6-3 and TRBJ2-4; 8 bases align to TRBD1. Losses at the gene ends were 8 bases for V and 6 bases for J; bases not matched to a gene: 9. Germline V gene data show CDR1 as MNHEY and CDR2 as SVGEGT. This CDR3 has 14 residues. CDR3 sequence: CASGAQGALNIQYF. CDR3 sequence (DNA): TGTGCCAGCGGGGCTCAGGGGGCTTTAAACATTCAGTACTTC.

The J gene is TRBJ2-1, the V gene TRBV28; D unresolved. The CDR3 has 14 amino acids. Germline CDR1 reads MDHEN; CDR2 reads SYDVKM. V lost 5 bases and J 8 bases, leaving 16 bases between the germline ends. CDR3 sequence (DNA): TGTGCCAGCAGTCCTGATTTCCCAACGTATGAGCAGTTCTTC. Translating it yields CASSPDFPTYEQFF. The complete variable domain, with remaining parts taken from reference TRBV28 and TRBJ2-1, reads DVKVTQSSRYLVKRTGEKVFLECVQDMDHENMFWYRQDPGLGLRLIYFSYDVKMKEKGDIPEGYSVSREKKERFSLILESASTNQTSMYLCASSPDFPTYEQFFGPGTRLTVL.

The rearrangement links TRBV28 to TRBJ2-2; D unresolved. Germline V gene lookup returns CDR1 MDHEN and CDR2 SYDVKM. The CDR3 totals 13 residues. V lost 11 bases to trimming and J lost 0 bases, with 10 bases between them. CDR3 nucleotide sequence: TGTGCCTCTGTGGACGCGAACACCGGGGAGCTGTTTTTT. Its protein product is CASVDANTGELFF.

The J gene is TRBJ2-1, the V gene TRBV29-1; no clear D gene. Between the trimmed V and J ends, which lost 4 bases and 12 bases, there was a span of 13 bases. CDR1 and CDR2 (germline): SQVTM, ANQGSEA. The CDR3 is made up of 11 amino acids. DNA for the CDR3: TGCAGCGTTGGGACCTCCGGGCTGCAGTTCTTC. Translating gives CSVGTSGLQFF.

The chain joins TRBV19 to TRBJ2-1, with no clear D. The germline V gene has CDR1 LNHDA and CDR2 SQIVND (reference sequence). The germline V and J ends were trimmed by 2 bases and 8 bases, with 10 bases remaining between them. The CDR3 consists of 13 residues. CDR3 in DNA: TGTGCCAGTAGTATATGGGCAGGCGATGAGCAGTTCTTC. Protein: CASSIWAGDEQFF.

This chain links TRBV5-6 with TRBJ1-1; 8 bases are a match to TRBD1. J lost 8 bases, V lost 5 bases, and 5 bases had no gene match. The CDR3 is 12 residues long. From germline, CDR1 is SGHDT and CDR2 YYEEEE. The CDR3, as DNA: TGTGCCAGCAGTGACAGGGGAATAGAAGCTTTCTTT. The encoded protein is CASSDRGIEAFF.

The V call is TRBV9, the J call TRBJ2-5; 9 bases line up with TRBD2. This CDR3 region has 16 residues. The germline V gene has CDR1 SGDLS and CDR2 YYNGEE. V gave up 0 bases and J gave up 5 bases; unmatched junction bases: 8. This chain's CDR3 is CASSVGSAGGPETQYF. The CDR3 DNA sequence: TGTGCCAGCAGCGTAGGGTCGGCGGGGGGGCCGGAGACCCAGTACTTC.

V usage is TRBV7-6 and J usage is TRBJ2-7, with 8 bases fitting TRBD2. J lost 4 bases, V lost 4 bases, and 3 bases had no gene match. Per the germline V gene, CDR1 is SGHVS and CDR2 is FNYEAQ. The CDR3 consists of 13 residues. Here the CDR3 reads CASSSKRGYEQYF. The CDR3 bases are TGTGCCAGCAGCTCTAAGCGGGGGTACGAGCAGTACTTC.

The chain carries TRBV14 and TRBJ2-2; 9 bases are a match to TRBD2. From germline, CDR1 is SGHDN and CDR2 FVKESK. The CDR3 is made up of 19 amino acids. With 0 bases clipped from V and 2 bases from J, the junction kept 10 bases outside the gene matches. The CDR3 coding sequence is TGTGCCAGCAGCCAAGACTGGTATAGGACTAGCGATAACACCGGGGAGCTGTTTTTT. It is translated as CASSQDWYRTSDNTGELFF.

The CDR3 region has the DNA TGTGCCAGCAGCAAGATCGCCAGGGGGGGGCGCGATTCACCCCTCCACTTT. Amino acids: CASSKIARGGRDSPLHF. This chain links TRBV3-1 with TRBJ1-6; 7 nucleotides match TRBD1. Losses at the gene ends were 5 bases for V and 8 bases for J; bases not matched to a gene: 15. This CDR3 region has 17 residues. CDR1 LGHDT and CDR2 YNNKEL come from the germline V gene (reference sequence). The full variable domain, with the rest looked up from reference TRBV3-1 and TRBJ1-6, is DTAVSQTPKYLVTQMGNDKSIKCEQNLGHDTMYWYKQDSKKFLKIMFSYNNKELIINETVPNRFSPKSPDKAHLNLHINSLELGDSAVYFCASSKIARGGRDSPLHFGNGTRLTVT.

The rearrangement uses TRBV29-1 and TRBJ2-2; a possible D gene is TRBD2 (7 bases). CDR1 SQVTM and CDR2 ANQGSEA come from the germline V gene. The CDR3 sequence is 13 residues long. V lost 7 bases and J lost 3, with 12 bases in between. The CDR3 here is CSGRGPDTGELFF. For the CDR3, the DNA is TGCAGCGGGCGGGGGCCGGACACCGGGGAGCTGTTTTTT.

This chain connects TRBV30 to TRBJ1-1; weak D call: TRBD1 (5 bases). CDR1 is GTSNPN, CDR2 SVGIG, per germline (reference sequence). This CDR3 contains 13 residues. Trimming pared 4 bases from V and 1 base from J, leaving 10 bases between. CDR3 nucleotide sequence: TGTGCCTGGATGGGGGACGGGAACACTGAAGCTTTCTTT. Its translation: CAWMGDGNTEAFF. The full variable domain, completed using reference TRBV30 and TRBJ1-1, is SQTIHQWPATLVQPVGSPLSLECTVEGTSNPNLYWYRQAAGRGLQLLFYSVGIGQISSEVPQNLSASRPQDRQFILSSKKLLLSDSGFYLCAWMGDGNTEAFFGQGTRLTVV.

The chain carries TRBV2 and TRBJ2-2; D perhaps matches TRBD1 (5 bases). Between the trimmed V and J ends, which lost 4 bases and 0 bases, there was a span of 12 bases. Germline CDR1 is SNHLY and CDR2 is FYNNEI. The CDR3 contains 16 residues. CDR3 nucleotide sequence: TGTGCCAGCAGTGTTATAGGACAAACGAACACCGGGGAGCTGTTTTTT. This codes for CASSVIGQTNTGELFF.

This clonotype appeared once. The rearrangement links TRBV5-1 to TRBJ2-5; 9 bases map to TRBD2. The germline V gene encodes CDR1 SGHRS and CDR2 YFSETQ. With V trimmed by 2 bases and J by 5 bases, 7 bases remained unmatched. The CDR3 contains 15 residues. CDR3 sequence reads: CASSFSRGGLETQYF. DNA for the CDR3: TGCGCCAGCAGCTTCTCGCGGGGGGGCCTGGAGACCCAGTACTTC.

This chain links TRBV2 with TRBJ2-1, with 9 bases identical to TRBD1. V gave up 3 bases and J gave up 4 bases; unmatched junction bases: 1. The CDR3 length is 14 residues. The germline CDR1 and CDR2 sequences are SNHLY and FYNNEI. For the CDR3, the DNA is TGTGCCAGCAGTGAGGGACAGGGATACAATGAGCAGTTCTTC. It specifies CASSEGQGYNEQFF.

The V call is TRBV21-1, the J call TRBJ1-2. TRBV21-1 is reported as a pseudogene. This CDR3 contains 12 residues. The CDR3 nucleotides read TGTGCCAGCCCGACAGCGGCCTATGGCTACACCTTC. Protein sequence: CASPTAAYGYTF.

V gene TRBV20-1 combines with J gene TRBJ2-2, with D hard to call. Trimming shortened V by 3 bases and J by 3 bases, and 11 bases separated the two germline ends. Germline loops: CDR1 DFQATT, CDR2 SNEGSKA (reference sequence). The CDR3 spans 14 residues. The CDR3 DNA is TGCAGTGCTAGGTCCGGGTACGACACCGGGGAGCTGTTTTTT. Its protein is CSARSGYDTGELFF.